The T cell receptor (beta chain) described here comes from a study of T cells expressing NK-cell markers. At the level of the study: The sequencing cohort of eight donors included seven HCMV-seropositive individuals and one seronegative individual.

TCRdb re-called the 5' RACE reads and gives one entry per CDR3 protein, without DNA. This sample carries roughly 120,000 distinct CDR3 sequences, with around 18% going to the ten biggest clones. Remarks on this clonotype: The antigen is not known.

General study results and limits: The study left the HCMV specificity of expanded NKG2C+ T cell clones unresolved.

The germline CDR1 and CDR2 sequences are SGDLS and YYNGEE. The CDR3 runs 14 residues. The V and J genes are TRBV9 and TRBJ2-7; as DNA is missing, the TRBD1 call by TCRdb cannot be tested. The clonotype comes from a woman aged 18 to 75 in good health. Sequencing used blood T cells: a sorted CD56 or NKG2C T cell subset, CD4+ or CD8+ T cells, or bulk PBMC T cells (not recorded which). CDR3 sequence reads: CASSAGTLSYEQYF.